What follows is one T cell receptor beta chain and its context. The data were taken from a study of PD-1 blockade in mismatch repair-deficient tumors. Study in general: Patients had 11 to 13 mismatch repair-deficient cancer types and were previously treated and progressing.

The V end lost 7 bases, the J end lost 0 bases, and 13 bases lay between the germline ends. Germline-derived CDR1 and CDR2 are MDHEN and SYDVKM. CDR3 length: 14 residues. Data came from immunoSEQ multiplex PCR; TCRdb stores just in-frame clones and leaves some out. The sample gives some 21,000 clones, roughly 87% of which show up once; approximately 1.5% is in the top ten. The source was PBMCs, collected 52 weeks after starting pembrolizumab. The chain joins TRBV28 to TRBJ2-7; tentative D call: TRBD1 (5 bases). This TCR derives from an adult with mismatch repair-deficient cancer. This chain's CDR3 is CASTQQASSYEQYF. The CDR3, as DNA: TGTGCCAGCACTCAACAGGCCTCCTCCTACGAGCAGTACTTC. The whole variable domain, filled in from reference TRBV28 and TRBJ2-7, reads DVKVTQSSRYLVKRTGEKVFLECVQDMDHENMFWYRQDPGLGLRLIYFSYDVKMKEKGDIPEGYSVSREKKERFSLILESASTNQTSMYLCASTQQASSYEQYFGPGTRLTVT.